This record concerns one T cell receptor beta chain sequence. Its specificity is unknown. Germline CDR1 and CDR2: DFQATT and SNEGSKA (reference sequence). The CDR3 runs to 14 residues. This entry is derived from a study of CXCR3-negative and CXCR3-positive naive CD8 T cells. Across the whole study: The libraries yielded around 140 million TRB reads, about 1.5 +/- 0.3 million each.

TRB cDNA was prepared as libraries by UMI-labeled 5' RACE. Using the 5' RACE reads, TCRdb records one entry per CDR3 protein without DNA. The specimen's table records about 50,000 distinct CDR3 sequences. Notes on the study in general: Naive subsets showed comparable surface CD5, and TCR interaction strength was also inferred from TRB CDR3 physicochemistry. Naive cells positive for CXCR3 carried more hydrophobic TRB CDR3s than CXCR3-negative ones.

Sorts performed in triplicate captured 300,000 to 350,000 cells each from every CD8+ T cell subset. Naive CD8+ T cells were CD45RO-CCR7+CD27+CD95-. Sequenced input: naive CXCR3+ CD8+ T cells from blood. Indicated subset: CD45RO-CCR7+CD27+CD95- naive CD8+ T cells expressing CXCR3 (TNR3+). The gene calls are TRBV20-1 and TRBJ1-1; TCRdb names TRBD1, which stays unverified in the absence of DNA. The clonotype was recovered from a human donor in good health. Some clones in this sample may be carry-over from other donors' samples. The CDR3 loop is CSANVLGQGDEAFF.